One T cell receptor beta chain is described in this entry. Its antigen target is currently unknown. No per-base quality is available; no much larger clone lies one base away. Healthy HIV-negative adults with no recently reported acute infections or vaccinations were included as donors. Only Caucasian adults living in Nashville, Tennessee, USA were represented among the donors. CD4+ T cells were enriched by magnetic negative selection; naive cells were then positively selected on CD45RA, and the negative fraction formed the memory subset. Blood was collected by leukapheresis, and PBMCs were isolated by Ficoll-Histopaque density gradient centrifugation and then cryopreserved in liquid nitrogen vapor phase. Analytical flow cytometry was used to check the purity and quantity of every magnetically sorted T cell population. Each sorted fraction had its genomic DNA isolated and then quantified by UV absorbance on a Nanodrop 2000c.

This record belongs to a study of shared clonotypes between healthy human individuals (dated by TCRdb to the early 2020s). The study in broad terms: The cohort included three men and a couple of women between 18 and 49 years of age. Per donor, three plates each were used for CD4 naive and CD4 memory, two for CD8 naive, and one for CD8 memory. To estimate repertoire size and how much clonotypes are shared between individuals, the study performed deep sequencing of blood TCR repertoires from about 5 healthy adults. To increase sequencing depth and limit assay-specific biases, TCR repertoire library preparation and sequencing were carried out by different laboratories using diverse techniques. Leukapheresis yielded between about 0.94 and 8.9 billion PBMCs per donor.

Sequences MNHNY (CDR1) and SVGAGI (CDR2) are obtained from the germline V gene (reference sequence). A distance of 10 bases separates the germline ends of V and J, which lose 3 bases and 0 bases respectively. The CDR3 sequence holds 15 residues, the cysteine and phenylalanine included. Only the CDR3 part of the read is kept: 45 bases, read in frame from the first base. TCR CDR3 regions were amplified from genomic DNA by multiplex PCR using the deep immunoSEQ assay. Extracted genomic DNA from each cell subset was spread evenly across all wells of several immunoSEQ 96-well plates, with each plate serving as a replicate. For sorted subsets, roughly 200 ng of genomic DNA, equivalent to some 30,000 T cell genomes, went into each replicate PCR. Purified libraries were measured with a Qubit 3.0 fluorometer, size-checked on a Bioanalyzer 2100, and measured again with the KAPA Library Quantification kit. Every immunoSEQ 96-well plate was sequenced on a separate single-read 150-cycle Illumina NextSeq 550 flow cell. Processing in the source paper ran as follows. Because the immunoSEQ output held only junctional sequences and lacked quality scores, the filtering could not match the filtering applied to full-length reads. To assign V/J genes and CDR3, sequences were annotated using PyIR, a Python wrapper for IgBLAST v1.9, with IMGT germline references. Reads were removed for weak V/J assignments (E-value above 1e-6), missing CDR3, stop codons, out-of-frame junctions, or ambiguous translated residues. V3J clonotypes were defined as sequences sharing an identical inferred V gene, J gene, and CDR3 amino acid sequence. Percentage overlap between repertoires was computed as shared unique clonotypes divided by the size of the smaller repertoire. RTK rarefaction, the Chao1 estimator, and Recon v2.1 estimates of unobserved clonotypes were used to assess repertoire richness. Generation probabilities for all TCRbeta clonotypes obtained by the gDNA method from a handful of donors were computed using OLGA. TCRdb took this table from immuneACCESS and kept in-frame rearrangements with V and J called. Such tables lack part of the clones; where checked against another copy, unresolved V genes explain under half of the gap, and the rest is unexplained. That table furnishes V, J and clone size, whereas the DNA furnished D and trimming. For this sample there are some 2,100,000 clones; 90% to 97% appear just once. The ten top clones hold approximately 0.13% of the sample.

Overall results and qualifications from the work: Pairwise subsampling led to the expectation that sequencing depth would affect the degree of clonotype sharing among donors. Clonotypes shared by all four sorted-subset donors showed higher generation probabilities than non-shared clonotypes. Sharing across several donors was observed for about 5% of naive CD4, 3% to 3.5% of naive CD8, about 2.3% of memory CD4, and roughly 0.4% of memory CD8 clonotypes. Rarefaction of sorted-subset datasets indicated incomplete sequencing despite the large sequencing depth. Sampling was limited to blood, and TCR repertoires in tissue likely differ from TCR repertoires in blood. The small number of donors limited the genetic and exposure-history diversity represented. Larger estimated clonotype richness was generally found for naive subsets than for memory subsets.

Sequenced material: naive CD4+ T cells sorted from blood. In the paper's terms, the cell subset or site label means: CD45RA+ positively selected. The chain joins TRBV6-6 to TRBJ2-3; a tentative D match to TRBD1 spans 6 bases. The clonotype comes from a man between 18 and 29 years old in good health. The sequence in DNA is TGTGCCAGCAGTTATTGGACAGCTAGCACAGATACGCAGTATTTT. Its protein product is CASSYWTASTDTQYF.